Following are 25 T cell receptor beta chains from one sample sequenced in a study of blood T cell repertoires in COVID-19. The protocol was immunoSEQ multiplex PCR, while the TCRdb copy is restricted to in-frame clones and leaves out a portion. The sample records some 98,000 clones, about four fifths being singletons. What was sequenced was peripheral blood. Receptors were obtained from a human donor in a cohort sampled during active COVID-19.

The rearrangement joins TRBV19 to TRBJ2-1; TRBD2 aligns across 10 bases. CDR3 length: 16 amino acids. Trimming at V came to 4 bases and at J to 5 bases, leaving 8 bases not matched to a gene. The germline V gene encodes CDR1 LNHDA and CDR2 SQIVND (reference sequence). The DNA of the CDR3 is TGTGCCAGTAGTACCGCAAGGACTAGCGGTAACAATGAGCAGTTCTTC. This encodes CASSTARTSGNNEQFF.

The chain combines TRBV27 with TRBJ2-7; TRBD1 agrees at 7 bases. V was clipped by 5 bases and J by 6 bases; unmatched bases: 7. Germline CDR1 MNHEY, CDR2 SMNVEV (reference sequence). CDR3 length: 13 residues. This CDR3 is CASSQEQGFEQYF. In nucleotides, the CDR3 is TGTGCCAGCAGTCAGGAACAGGGGTTCGAGCAGTACTTC.

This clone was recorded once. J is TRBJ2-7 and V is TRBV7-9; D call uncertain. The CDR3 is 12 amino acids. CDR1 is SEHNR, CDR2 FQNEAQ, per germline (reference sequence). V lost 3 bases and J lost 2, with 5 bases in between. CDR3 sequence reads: CASSFEAYEQYF. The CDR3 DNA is TGTGCCAGCAGCTTCGAGGCCTACGAGCAGTACTTC.

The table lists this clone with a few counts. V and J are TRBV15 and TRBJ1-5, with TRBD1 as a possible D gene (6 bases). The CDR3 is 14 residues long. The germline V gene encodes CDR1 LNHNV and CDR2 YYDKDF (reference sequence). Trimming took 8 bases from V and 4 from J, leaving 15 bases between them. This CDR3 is CATHGRDTNQPQHF. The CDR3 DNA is TGTGCCACCCACGGAAGGGACACTAATCAGCCCCAGCATTTT. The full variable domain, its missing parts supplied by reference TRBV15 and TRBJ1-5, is DAMVIQNPRYQVTQFGKPVTLSCSQTLNHNVMYWYQQKSSQAPKLLFHYYDKDFNNEADTPDNFQSRRPNTSFCFLDIRSPGLGDTAMYLCATHGRDTNQPQHFGDGTRLSIL.

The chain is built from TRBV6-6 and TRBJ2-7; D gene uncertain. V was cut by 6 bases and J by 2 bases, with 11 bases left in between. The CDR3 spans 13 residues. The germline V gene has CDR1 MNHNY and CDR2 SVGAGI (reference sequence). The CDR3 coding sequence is TGTGCCAGCAGGGCGGCCCAAGCCTACGAGCAGTACTTC. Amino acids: CASRAAQAYEQYF.

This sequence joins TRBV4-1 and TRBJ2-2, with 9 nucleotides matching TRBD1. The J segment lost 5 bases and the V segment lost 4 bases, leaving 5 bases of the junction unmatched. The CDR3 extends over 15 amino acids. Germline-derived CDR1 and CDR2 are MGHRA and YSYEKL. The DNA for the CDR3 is TGCGCCAGCAGCCGGACAGGGGAAAGAACCGGGGAGCTGTTTTTT. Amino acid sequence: CASSRTGERTGELFF.

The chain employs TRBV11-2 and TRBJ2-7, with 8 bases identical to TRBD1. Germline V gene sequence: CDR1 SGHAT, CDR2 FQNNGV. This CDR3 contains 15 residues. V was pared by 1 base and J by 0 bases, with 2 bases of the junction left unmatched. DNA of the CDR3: TGTGCCAGCAGCTTAGCCGACAGGGGCTCCTACGAGCAGTACTTC. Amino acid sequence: CASSLADRGSYEQYF.

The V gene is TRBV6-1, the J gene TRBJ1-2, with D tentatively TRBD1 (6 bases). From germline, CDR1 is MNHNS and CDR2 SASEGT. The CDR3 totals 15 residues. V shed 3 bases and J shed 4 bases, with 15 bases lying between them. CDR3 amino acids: CASSDGSGGLYGYTF. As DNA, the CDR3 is TGTGCCAGCAGTGATGGATCGGGGGGGCTCTATGGCTACACCTTC.

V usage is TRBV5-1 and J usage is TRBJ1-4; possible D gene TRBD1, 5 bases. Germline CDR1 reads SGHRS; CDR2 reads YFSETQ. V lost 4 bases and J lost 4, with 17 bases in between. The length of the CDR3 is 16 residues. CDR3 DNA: TGCGCCAGCAGCCGTGGCCCGGGGGACGGTAATGAAAAACTGTTTTTT. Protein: CASSRGPGDGNEKLFF.

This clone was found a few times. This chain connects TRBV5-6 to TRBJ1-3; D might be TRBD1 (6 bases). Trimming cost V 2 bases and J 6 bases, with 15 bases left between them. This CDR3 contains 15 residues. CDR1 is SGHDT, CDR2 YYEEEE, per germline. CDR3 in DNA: TGTGCCAGCAGCTTCTACAGGGTGAATGCAAACACCATATATTTT. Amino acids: CASSFYRVNANTIYF.

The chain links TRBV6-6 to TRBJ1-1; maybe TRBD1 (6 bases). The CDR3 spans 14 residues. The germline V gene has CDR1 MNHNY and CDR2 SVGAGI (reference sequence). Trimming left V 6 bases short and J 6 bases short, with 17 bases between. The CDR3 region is CASSRGGRGSEAFF. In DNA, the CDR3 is TGTGCCAGCAGCCGGGGGGGGCGCGGGTCTGAAGCTTTCTTT.

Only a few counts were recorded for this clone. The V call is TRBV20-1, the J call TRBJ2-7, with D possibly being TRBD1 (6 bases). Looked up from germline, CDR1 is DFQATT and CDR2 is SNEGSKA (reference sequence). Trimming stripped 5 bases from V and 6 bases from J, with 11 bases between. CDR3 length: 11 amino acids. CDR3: CSAGPQGEQYF. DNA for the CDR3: TGCAGTGCTGGCCCACAGGGCGAGCAGTACTTC.

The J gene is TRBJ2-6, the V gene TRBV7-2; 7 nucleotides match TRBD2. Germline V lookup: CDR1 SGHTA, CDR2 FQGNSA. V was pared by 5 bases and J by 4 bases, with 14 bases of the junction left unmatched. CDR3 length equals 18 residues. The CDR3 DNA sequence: TGTGCCAGCAGCGGATCCCGGGGAGGGCCGTTCGGGGCCAACGTCCTGACTTTC. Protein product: CASSGSRGGPFGANVLTF.

The CDR3 region is CASRKTGGSNYGYTF. For the CDR3, the DNA is TGTGCCTCCAGAAAAACAGGGGGCTCTAACTATGGCTACACCTTC. The chain links TRBV19 to TRBJ1-2, with TRBD1 identical over 9 bases. The CDR3 sequence is 15 residues long. Germline assignment: CDR1 LNHDA and CDR2 SQIVND (reference sequence). Trimming at V came to 11 bases and at J to 0 bases, leaving 10 bases not matched to a gene.

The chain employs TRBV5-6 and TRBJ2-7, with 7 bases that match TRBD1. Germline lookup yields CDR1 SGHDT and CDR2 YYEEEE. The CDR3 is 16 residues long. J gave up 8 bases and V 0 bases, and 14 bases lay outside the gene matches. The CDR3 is CASSLDPDRTLRQQYF. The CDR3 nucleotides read TGTGCCAGCAGCTTGGACCCGGACAGGACACTACGACAGCAGTACTTC.

CDR3 in DNA: TGTGCCAGTAGTGTTCAGGGGGCGACGGGCTACACCTTC. It codes for CASSVQGATGYTF. The chain links TRBV19 to TRBJ1-2, with TRBD1 matching over 8 bases. Germline CDR1 is LNHDA and CDR2 is SQIVND (reference sequence). V shed 5 bases and J 8 bases; nucleotides not matched to a gene: 7. The CDR3 is made up of 13 amino acids.

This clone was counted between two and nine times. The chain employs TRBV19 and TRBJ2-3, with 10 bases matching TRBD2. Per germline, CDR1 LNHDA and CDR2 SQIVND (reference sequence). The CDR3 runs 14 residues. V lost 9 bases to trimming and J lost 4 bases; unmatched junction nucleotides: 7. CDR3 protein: CASQGLATPDTQYF. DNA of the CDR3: TGTGCCAGCCAGGGACTAGCGACCCCAGATACGCAGTATTTT.

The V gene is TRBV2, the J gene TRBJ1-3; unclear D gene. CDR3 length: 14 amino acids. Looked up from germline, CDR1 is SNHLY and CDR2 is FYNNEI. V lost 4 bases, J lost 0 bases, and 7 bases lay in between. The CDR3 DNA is TGTGCCAGCAGTGTGCAGATCTCTGGAAACACCATATATTTT. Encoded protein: CASSVQISGNTIYF.

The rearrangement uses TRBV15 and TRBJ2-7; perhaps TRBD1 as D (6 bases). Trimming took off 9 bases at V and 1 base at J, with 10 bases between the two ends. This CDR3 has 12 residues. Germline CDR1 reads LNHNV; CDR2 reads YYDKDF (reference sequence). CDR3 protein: CATSGVSYEQYF. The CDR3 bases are TGTGCCACATCAGGGGTTTCCTACGAGCAGTACTTC.

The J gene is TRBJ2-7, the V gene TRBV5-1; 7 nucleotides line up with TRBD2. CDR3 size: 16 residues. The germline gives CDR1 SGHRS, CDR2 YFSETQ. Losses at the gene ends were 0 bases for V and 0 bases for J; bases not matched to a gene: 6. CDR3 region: CASSLAPSGSSYEQYF. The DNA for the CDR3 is TGCGCCAGCAGCTTGGCCCCTAGCGGTAGCTCCTACGAGCAGTACTTC.

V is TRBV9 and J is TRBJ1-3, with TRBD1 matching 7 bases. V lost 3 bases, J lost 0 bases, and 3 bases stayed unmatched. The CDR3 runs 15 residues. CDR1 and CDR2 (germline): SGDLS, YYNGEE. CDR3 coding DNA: TGTGCCAGCAGCGAGGGGGCCGGCTCTGGAAACACCATATATTTT. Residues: CASSEGAGSGNTIYF.

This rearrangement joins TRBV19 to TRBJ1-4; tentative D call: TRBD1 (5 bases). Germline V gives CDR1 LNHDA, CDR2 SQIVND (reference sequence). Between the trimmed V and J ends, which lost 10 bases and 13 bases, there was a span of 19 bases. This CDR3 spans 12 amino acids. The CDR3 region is CATSYGGDRLFF. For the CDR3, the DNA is TGTGCCACATCGTACGGGGGGGACCGACTGTTTTTT.

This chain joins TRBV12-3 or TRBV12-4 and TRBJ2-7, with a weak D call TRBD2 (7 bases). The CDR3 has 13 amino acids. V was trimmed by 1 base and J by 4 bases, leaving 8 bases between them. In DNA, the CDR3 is TGTGCCAGCAGTTTAGAGGGGGGGTACGAGCAGTACTTC. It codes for CASSLEGGYEQYF.

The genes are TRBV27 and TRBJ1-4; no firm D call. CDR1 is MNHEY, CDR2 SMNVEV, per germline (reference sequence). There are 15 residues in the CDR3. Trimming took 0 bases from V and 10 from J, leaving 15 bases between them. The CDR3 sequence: CASSLSPRGLGKLFF. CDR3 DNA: TGTGCCAGCAGTTTATCCCCCCGGGGTTTGGGAAAACTGTTTTTT.

The CDR3 is CASSLDAGGPDEQFF. CDR3 sequence (DNA): TGCGCCAGCAGCTTGGACGCGGGAGGGCCTGATGAGCAGTTCTTC. The rearrangement links TRBV5-1 to TRBJ2-1; the match to TRBD2 covers 9 bases. Germline V gives CDR1 SGHRS, CDR2 YFSETQ. The CDR3 contains 15 residues. J was trimmed by 8 bases and V by 0 bases; bases with no gene match: 6.